At least ten counts were recorded for the clone carrying this T cell receptor beta chain. This specimen comes from a study of neurological immune-mediated disorders. Trimming took 4 bases from V and 9 from J; bases not matched to a gene: 12. From germline, CDR1 is SGHRS and CDR2 YFSETQ. CDR3 size: 16 residues. TCRdb itself ran the 5' RACE reads through MiXCR, one entry per CDR3 protein. The sample has about 71,000 distinct CDR3 sequences; about 3.4% are singletons. The chain uses TRBV5-1 and TRBJ2-1; 11 bases map to TRBD2. This clonotype was sampled from a man aged 40-49 years with multiple sclerosis. The sequenced sample consisted of PBMCs. This CDR3 is CASSPSASGGSGEQFF. CDR3 in DNA: TGCGCCAGCAGCCCGTCGGCTAGCGGGGGGTCGGGTGAGCAGTTCTTC.